Following are 23 T cell receptor beta chains from one sample sequenced in a study of shared clonotypes between healthy human individuals (TCRdb year 2020). Library preparation was by the immunoSEQ multiplex PCR assay. Here the immuneACCESS table is served through TCRdb, limited to in-frame sequences with V and J called. Missing clones are a known gap in these copies; in checked studies unresolved V genes cover under half, and the rest lacks a known reason. In this sample the table shows around 2,000,000 clones, roughly 96% of which occur a single time. The ten largest account for roughly 0.13% of the sample. The sequenced sample was naive CD4+ T cells sorted from blood. What this sample's cell subset or site label stands for: CD45RA+ positively selected. These receptors were taken from a young man in good health.

The chain carries TRBV7-3 and TRBJ2-5; possibly TRBD2 for D (7 bases). The CDR3 runs 15 residues. Trimming shortened V by 5 bases and J by 1 base, and 14 bases separated the two germline ends. Germline values: CDR1 SGHTA, CDR2 FQGTGA. CDR3 nucleotide sequence: TGTGCCAGCAGCGTAGGCGGGGGCCTCCAAGAGACCCAGTACTTC. This encodes CASSVGGGLQETQYF.

The rearrangement uses TRBV10-3 and TRBJ2-7, with TRBD2 identical over 12 bases. Trimming took 0 bases from V and 4 from J; bases not matched to a gene: 1. The CDR3 length is 15 residues. Per germline, CDR1 ENHRY and CDR2 SYGVKD. The CDR3 sequence: CAISESTSGGYEQYF. The CDR3 bases are TGTGCCATCAGTGAGTCAACTAGCGGGGGGTACGAGCAGTACTTC.

The sample holds one count of this clone. This chain joins TRBV19 and TRBJ2-1; 8 bases align to TRBD2. The junction had 4 bases not matched to a gene; V was cut back by 5 bases and J by 7 bases. CDR3 size: 13 residues. CDR1 is LNHDA and CDR2 is SQIVND in the germline V gene (reference sequence). The CDR3 is CASSRIAGNEQFF. The CDR3 bases are TGTGCCAGTAGTCGGATAGCGGGAAATGAGCAGTTCTTC.

The rearrangement joins TRBV4-2 to TRBJ2-3, with D perhaps TRBD1 (5 bases). Trimming stripped 5 bases from V and 6 bases from J, with 12 bases between. This CDR3 comprises 13 residues. Germline V gene sequence: CDR1 LGHNA, CDR2 YNFKEQ. Written as DNA, the CDR3 is TGTGCCAGCAGCTCAGGGATGTTGGATACGCAGTATTTT. This translates into CASSSGMLDTQYF.

This chain's CDR3 is CASSSPQRGTYNEQFF. In nucleotides, the CDR3 is TGTGCCAGCAGCTCGCCACAGCGGGGAACCTACAATGAGCAGTTCTTC. The rearrangement links TRBV28 to TRBJ2-1; TRBD2 aligns across 7 bases. In germline, CDR1 is MDHEN, CDR2 SYDVKM. CDR3 length equals 16 residues. V was clipped by 6 bases and J by 2 bases; unmatched bases: 10.

This sequence joins TRBV6-1 and TRBJ1-2; D is uncertain. In germline, CDR1 is MNHNS, CDR2 SASEGT. With 6 bases removed from V and 4 bases from J, the gap between germline ends came to 9 bases. This CDR3 comprises 12 residues. The CDR3 sequence: CASSPRGYGYTF. In nucleotides, the CDR3 is TGTGCCAGCAGCCCCAGAGGCTATGGCTACACCTTC.

The chain links TRBV30 to TRBJ2-7, with unresolved D. Germline V gene sequence: CDR1 GTSNPN, CDR2 SVGIG (reference sequence). The CDR3 covers 11 residues. V was pared by 7 bases and J by 0 bases, with 7 bases between. The CDR3 here is CALTSSYEQYF. The CDR3 DNA reads TGTGCCTTGACATCCTCCTACGAGCAGTACTTC.

The chain uses TRBV2 and TRBJ1-6, with D perhaps TRBD1 (5 bases). Trimming cost V 6 bases and J 16 bases, with 22 bases left between them. The length of the CDR3 is 14 residues. CDR1 and CDR2 from the germline V gene are SNHLY and FYNNEI. CDR3 region: CASSATGTARQLHF. The CDR3 DNA follows: TGTGCCAGCAGCGCCACCGGGACCGCACGCCAGCTCCACTTT.

The V gene is TRBV7-8, the J gene TRBJ1-5, with 11 bases aligning to TRBD1. The CDR3 is 15 amino acids. Losses at the gene ends were 3 bases for V and 6 bases for J; bases not matched to a gene: 4. Germline V gene lookup returns CDR1 SGHVS and CDR2 FQNEAQ. The chain's CDR3 is CASSFRTGGGQPQHF. DNA of the CDR3: TGTGCCAGCAGCTTCCGGACAGGGGGCGGTCAGCCCCAGCATTTT.

V is TRBV18 and J is TRBJ1-2; D is uncertain. The CDR3 has 15 amino acids. Germline CDR1 reads KGHSH; CDR2 reads LQKENI. V lost 3 bases to trimming and J lost 6 bases, with 17 bases between them. CDR3 bases: TGTGCCAGCTCACCCCTGACCCTTACTCTGGATGGCTACACCTTC. Translated: CASSPLTLTLDGYTF.

The J gene is TRBJ2-7, the V gene TRBV9; 7 nucleotides match TRBD1. Germline V gives CDR1 SGDLS, CDR2 YYNGEE. V trimming: 4 bases; J trimming: 3 bases; junction bases outside the gene matches: 7. The CDR3 is 14 amino acids. CDR3 region: CASSPDRTFYEQYF. CDR3 nucleotides: TGTGCCAGCAGCCCGGACAGGACTTTCTACGAGCAGTACTTC. Filled out from reference TRBV9 and TRBJ2-7, the complete variable domain reads DSGVTQTPKHLITATGQRVTLRCSPRSGDLSVYWYQQSLDQGLQFLIQYYNGEERAKGNILERFSAQQFPDLHSELNLSSLELGDSALYFCASSPDRTFYEQYFGPGTRLTVT.

The gene calls are TRBV6-1 and TRBJ2-5; D perhaps matches TRBD1 (7 bases). The CDR3 consists of 12 residues. Germline CDR1 reads MNHNS; CDR2 reads SASEGT. The V end lost 11 bases, the J end lost 2 bases, and 12 bases lay between the germline ends. The CDR3: CAGGTAQETQYF. Here the CDR3 DNA reads TGTGCCGGCGGGACAGCTCAAGAGACCCAGTACTTC.

The chain is built from TRBV28 and TRBJ1-1; D remains unclear. Germline CDR1 is MDHEN and CDR2 is SYDVKM. Trimming cost V 1 base and J 1 base, with 10 bases left between them. This CDR3 contains 15 residues. The CDR3 here is CASSLFRIPNTEAFF. CDR3 bases: TGTGCCAGCAGTTTATTCCGCATACCGAACACTGAAGCTTTCTTT.

The gene calls are TRBV10-2 and TRBJ2-2; D uncertain. Per germline, CDR1 WSHSY and CDR2 SAAADI. V was cut by 0 bases and J by 0 bases, with 8 bases left in between. The CDR3 consists of 16 residues. The CDR3 nucleotides read TGCGCCAGCAGTGAGTCGGGTGCGTCGAACACCGGGGAGCTGTTTTTT. Protein: CASSESGASNTGELFF.

The rearrangement links TRBV11-2 to TRBJ2-7; the D gene is possibly TRBD1 (5 bases). The length of the CDR3 is 14 residues. Germline CDR1 is SGHAT and CDR2 is FQNNGV. Trimming took 5 bases from V and 6 from J, leaving 17 bases between them. DNA of the CDR3: TGTGCCAGCAGCCCCGGACCCCTTAGGGGCGAGCAGTACTTC. As protein: CASSPGPLRGEQYF.

This chain uses TRBV5-1 with TRBJ1-5; D is ambiguous. This CDR3 contains 14 residues. Trimming cost V 0 bases and J 5 bases, with 9 bases left between them. Germline-derived CDR1 and CDR2 are SGHRS and YFSETQ. The CDR3 nucleotides read TGCGCCAGCAGCTTGGGGGGAGTGGATCAGCCCCAGCATTTT. This codes for CASSLGGVDQPQHF.

The table lists this clone with a count of one. The chain couples TRBV7-9 to TRBJ1-1; D is undetermined. CDR1 is SEHNR and CDR2 is FQNEAQ in the germline V gene (reference sequence). The CDR3 has 15 amino acids. The ends were cut back, 3 bases at V and 1 base at J, with 12 bases in the middle. The CDR3 DNA sequence: TGTGCCAGCAGCTTGCGGTGGGAGGGGAACACTGAAGCTTTCTTT. Its translation is CASSLRWEGNTEAFF. The whole variable domain, remainder taken from reference TRBV7-9 and TRBJ1-1, is DTGVSQNPRHKITKRGQNVTFRCDPISEHNRLYWYRQTLGQGPEFLTYFQNEAQLEKSRLLSDRFSAERPKGSFSTLEIQRTEQGDSAMYLCASSLRWEGNTEAFFGQGTRLTVV.

Remarks on this clone: Other DNA sequences within the sample encode an identical CDR3. This chain links TRBV28 with TRBJ2-7, with 9 bases matching TRBD1. Germline loops: CDR1 MDHEN, CDR2 SYDVKM. Losses at the gene ends were 4 bases for V and 4 bases for J; bases not matched to a gene: 2. The CDR3 sequence is 13 residues long. CDR3 DNA: TGTGCCAGCAGTTCTGGACAGGGGTACGAGCAGTACTTC. The encoded protein is CASSSGQGYEQYF.

The chain joins TRBV6-4 to TRBJ1-1; TRBD1 might be the D (6 bases). The germline V and J ends were trimmed by 3 bases and 1 base, with 9 bases remaining between them. The CDR3 runs to 14 residues. Germline CDR1 and CDR2: MRHNA and SNTAGT. The CDR3 protein is CASSEQGGNTEAFF. CDR3 bases: TGTGCCAGCAGTGAACAGGGAGGGAACACTGAAGCTTTCTTT.

With regard to this clone: Different DNA sequences within this sample yield the same CDR3. The chain has TRBV10-3 and TRBJ2-7; a weak D match, TRBD2 (5 bases). The CDR3 length is 14 residues. Deletions cut 3 bases from V and 0 bases from J, with 9 bases between. Per the germline V gene, CDR1 is ENHRY and CDR2 is SYGVKD. In nucleotides, the CDR3 is TGTGCCATCAGTGACGGTCGGGGCTCCTACGAGCAGTACTTC. Translated, it gives CAISDGRGSYEQYF.

The genes are TRBV5-7 and TRBJ2-7, with a tentative D call TRBD1 (5 bases). TRBV5-7 is classed as an ORF, of uncertain function. CDR3 size: 15 residues. The V end was cut by 0 bases, the J end by 1 base, with 11 bases between. DNA of the CDR3: TGTGCCAGCAGCTTGGCATCAGGGTTATCCTACGAGCAGTACTTC. Translated, it gives CASSLASGLSYEQYF.

This clone appeared a single time. This chain links TRBV6-1 with TRBJ2-7; 10 bases are a match to TRBD2. Unmatched junction bases numbered 3, after V lost 4 bases and J lost 0 bases. Germline CDR1 MNHNS, CDR2 SASEGT. The CDR3 loop spans 15 amino acids. CDR3 bases: TGTGCCAGCAGTGGGGGACTAGCGAGCTCCTACGAGCAGTACTTC. This sequence encodes CASSGGLASSYEQYF.

A remark on this clone: Other DNA sequences in this sample translate to the same CDR3. CDR3 nucleotide sequence: TGTGCCAGCAGCTTAAGGACCGCGAACACCGGGGAGCTGTTTTTT. Residues: CASSLRTANTGELFF. The chain links TRBV7-9 to TRBJ2-2; D not resolved. From germline, CDR1 is SEHNR and CDR2 FQNEAQ (reference sequence). Between the trimmed V and J ends, which lost 2 bases and 0 bases, there was a span of 7 bases. This CDR3 contains 15 residues.